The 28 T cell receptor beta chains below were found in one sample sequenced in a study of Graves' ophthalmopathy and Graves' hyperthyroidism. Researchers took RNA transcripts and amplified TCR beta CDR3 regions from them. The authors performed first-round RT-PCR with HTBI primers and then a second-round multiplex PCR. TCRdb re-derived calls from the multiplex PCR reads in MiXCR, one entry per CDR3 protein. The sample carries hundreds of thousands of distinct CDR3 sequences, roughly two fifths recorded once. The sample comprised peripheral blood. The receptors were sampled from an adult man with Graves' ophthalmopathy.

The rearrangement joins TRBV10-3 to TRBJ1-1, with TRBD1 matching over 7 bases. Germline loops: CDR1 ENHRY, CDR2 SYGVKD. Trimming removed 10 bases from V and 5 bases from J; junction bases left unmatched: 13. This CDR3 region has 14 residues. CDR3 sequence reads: CASRDSAAGTEAFF. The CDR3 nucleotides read TGTGCCAGTCGGGACAGCGCCGCGGGGACTGAAGCTTTCTTT.

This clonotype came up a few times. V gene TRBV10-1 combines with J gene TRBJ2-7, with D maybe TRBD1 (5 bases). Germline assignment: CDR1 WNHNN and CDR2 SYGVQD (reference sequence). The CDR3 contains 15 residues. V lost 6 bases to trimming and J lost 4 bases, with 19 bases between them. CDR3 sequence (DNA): TGCGCCAGCAGCCAAAAGGGGATTGGGTTTTACGAGCAGTACTTC. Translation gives CASSQKGIGFYEQYF.

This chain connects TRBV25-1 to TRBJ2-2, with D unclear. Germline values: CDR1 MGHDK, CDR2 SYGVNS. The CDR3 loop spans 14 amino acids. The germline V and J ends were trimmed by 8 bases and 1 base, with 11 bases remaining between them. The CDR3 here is CASSRAENTGELFF. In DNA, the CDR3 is TGTGCCAGCTCACGGGCCGAGAACACCGGGGAGCTGTTTTTT. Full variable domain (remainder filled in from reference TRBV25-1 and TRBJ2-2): EADIYQTPRYLVIGTGKKITLECSQTMGHDKMYWYQQDPGMELHLIHYSYGVNSTEKGDLSSESTVSRIRTEHFPLTLESARPSHTSQYLCASSRAENTGELFFGEGSRLTVL.

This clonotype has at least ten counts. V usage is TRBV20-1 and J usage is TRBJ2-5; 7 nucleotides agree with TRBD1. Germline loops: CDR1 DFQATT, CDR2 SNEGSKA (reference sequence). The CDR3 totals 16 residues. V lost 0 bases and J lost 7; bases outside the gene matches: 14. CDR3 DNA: TGCAGTGCTAGAGAATCGACAGGGACCCATGGGGGGACCCAGTACTTC. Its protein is CSARESTGTHGGTQYF.

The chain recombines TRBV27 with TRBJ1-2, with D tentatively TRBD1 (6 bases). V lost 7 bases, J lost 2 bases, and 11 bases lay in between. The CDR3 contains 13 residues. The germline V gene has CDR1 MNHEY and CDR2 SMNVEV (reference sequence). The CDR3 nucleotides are TGTGCCAGCATCAACAGGGAGAACTATGGCTACACCTTC. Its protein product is CASINRENYGYTF.

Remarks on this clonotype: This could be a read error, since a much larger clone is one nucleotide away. The CDR3 DNA reads TGTGCCAGCAGCTTCGGGGAAGGGGAGACCCAGTACTTC. Protein product: CASSFGEGETQYF. V usage is TRBV7-3 and J usage is TRBJ2-5, with D perhaps TRBD2 (5 bases). Germline values: CDR1 SGHTA, CDR2 FQGTGA. The V end was cut by 3 bases, the J end by 5 bases, with 10 bases between. The CDR3 has 13 amino acids.

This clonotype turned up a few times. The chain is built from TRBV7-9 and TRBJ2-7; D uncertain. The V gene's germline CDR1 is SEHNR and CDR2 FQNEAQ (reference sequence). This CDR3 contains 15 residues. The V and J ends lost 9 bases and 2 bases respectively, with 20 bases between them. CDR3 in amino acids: CASTNSPRPPYEQYF. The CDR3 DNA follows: TGTGCCAGTACCAACTCGCCCAGACCCCCCTACGAGCAGTACTTC.

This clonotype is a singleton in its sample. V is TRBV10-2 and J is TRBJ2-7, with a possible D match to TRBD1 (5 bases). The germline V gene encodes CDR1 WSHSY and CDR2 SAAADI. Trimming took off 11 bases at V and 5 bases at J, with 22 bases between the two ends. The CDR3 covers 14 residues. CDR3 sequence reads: CAGTQTLQGHEQYF. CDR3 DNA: TGCGCCGGCACCCAAACCTTGCAGGGCCACGAGCAGTACTTC.

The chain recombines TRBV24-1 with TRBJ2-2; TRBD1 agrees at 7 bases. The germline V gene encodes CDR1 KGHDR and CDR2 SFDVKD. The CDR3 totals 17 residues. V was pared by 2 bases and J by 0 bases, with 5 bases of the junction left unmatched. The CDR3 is CATSDSGTVTNTGELFF. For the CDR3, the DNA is TGTGCCACCAGTGATTCCGGGACAGTTACGAACACCGGGGAGCTGTTTTTT.

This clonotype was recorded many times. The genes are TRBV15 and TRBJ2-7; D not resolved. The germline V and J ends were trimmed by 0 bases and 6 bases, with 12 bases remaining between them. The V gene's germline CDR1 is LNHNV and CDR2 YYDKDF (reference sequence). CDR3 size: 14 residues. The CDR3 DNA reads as TGTGCCACCAGCAGAGAAGGCAGCTTTTCCGAGCAGTACTTC. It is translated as CATSREGSFSEQYF.

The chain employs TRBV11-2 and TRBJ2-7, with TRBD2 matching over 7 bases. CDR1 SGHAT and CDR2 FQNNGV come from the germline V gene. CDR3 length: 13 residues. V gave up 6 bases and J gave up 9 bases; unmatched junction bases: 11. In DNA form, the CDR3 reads TGTGCCAGCAGTTTATTCGGCGGGAGTGTGCAGTACTTC. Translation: CASSLFGGSVQYF.

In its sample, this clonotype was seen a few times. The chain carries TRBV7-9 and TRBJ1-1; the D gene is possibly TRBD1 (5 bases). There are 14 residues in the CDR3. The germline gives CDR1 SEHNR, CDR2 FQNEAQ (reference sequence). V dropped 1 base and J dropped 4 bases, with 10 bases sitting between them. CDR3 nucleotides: TGTGCCAGCAGCTTAGGTGCAGGGACCACTGAAGCTTTCTTT. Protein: CASSLGAGTTEAFF.

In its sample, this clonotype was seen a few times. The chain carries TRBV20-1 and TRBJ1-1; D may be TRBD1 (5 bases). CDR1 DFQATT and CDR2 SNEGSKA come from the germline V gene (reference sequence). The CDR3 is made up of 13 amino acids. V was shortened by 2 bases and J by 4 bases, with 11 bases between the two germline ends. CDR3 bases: TGCAGTGCTAGAAGTTGGGGGGGCACTGAAGCTTTCTTT. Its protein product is CSARSWGGTEAFF.

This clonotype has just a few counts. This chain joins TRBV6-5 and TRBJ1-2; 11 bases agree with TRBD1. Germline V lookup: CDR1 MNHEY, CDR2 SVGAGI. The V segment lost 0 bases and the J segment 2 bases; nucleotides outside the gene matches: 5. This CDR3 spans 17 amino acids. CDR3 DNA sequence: TGTGCCAGCAGTTACTCCGGGACAGGGGGGATCAACTATGGCTACACCTTC. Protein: CASSYSGTGGINYGYTF.

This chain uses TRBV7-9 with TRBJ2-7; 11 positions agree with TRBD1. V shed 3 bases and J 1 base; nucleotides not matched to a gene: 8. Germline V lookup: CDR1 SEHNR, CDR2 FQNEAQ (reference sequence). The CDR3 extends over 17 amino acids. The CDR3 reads CASSFSSRDRGSYEQYF. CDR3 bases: TGTGCCAGCAGCTTTTCATCCCGGGACAGGGGGTCCTACGAGCAGTACTTC.

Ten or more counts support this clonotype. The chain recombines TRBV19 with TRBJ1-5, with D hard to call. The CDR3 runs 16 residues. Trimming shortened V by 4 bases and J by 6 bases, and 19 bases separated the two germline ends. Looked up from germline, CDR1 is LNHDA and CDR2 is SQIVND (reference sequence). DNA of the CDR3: TGTGCCAGTAGTACGCGCGGGATTCAGGAGGGTCAGCCCCAGCATTTT. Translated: CASSTRGIQEGQPQHF. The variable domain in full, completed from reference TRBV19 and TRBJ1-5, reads DGGITQSPKYLFRKEGQNVTLSCEQNLNHDAMYWYRQDPGQGLRLIYYSQIVNDFQKGDIAEGYSVSREKKESFPLTVTSAQKNPTAFYLCASSTRGIQEGQPQHFGDGTRLSIL.

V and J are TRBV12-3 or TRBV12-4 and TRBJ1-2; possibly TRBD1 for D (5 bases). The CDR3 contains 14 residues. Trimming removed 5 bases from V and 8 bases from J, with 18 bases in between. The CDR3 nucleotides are TGTGCCAGCAGTCCCTGGACTGGGACGGAGGGCTACACCTTC. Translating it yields CASSPWTGTEGYTF.

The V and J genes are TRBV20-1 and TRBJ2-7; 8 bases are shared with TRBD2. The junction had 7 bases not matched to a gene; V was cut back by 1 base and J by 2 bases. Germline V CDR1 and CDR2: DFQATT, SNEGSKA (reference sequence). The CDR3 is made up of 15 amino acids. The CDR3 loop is CSARARLASPYEQYF. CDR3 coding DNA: TGCAGTGCTAGAGCCCGACTAGCGAGTCCCTACGAGCAGTACTTC.

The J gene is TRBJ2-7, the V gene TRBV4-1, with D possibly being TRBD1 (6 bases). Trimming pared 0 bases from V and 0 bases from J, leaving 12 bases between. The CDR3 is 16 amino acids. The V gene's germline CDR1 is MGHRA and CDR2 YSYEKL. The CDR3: CASSQDSGTPSYEQYF. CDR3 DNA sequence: TGCGCCAGCAGCCAAGATAGTGGGACACCCTCCTACGAGCAGTACTTC.

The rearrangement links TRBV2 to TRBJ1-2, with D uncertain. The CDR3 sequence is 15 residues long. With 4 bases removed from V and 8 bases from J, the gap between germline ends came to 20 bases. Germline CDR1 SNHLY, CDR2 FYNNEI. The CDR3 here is CASSATDSRLGGYTF. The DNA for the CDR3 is TGTGCCAGCAGTGCCACGGACTCCCGCCTGGGCGGCTACACCTTC.

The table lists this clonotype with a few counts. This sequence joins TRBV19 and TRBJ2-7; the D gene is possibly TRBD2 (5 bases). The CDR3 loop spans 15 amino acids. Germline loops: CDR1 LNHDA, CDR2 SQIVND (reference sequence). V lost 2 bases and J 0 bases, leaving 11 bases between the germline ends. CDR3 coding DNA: TGTGCCAGTAGTATAAGGCGGGTGAGCTCCTACGAGCAGTACTTC. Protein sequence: CASSIRRVSSYEQYF.

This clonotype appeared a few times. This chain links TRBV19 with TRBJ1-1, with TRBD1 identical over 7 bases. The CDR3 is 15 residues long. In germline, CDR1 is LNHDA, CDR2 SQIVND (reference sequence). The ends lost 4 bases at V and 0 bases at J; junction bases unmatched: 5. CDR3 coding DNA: TGTGCCAGTAGTAGGGGGACAGACATGAACACTGAAGCTTTCTTT. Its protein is CASSRGTDMNTEAFF. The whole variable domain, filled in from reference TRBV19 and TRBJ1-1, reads DGGITQSPKYLFRKEGQNVTLSCEQNLNHDAMYWYRQDPGQGLRLIYYSQIVNDFQKGDIAEGYSVSREKKESFPLTVTSAQKNPTAFYLCASSRGTDMNTEAFFGQGTRLTVV.

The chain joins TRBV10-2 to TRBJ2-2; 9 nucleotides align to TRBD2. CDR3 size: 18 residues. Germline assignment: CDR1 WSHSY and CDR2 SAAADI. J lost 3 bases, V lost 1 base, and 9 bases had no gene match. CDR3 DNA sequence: TGCGCCAGCAGTGAGTTACTAGCGGGCGAGGGGTACACCGGGGAGCTGTTTTTT. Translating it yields CASSELLAGEGYTGELFF.

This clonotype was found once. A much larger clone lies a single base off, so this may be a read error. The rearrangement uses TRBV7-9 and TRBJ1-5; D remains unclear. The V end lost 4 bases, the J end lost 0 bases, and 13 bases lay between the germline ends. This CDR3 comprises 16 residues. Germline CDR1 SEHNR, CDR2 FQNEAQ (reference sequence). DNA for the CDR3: TGTGCCAGCAGCTCCACTGGAGCTTATAGCAATCAGCCCCAGCATTTT. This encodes CASSSTGAYSNQPQHF.

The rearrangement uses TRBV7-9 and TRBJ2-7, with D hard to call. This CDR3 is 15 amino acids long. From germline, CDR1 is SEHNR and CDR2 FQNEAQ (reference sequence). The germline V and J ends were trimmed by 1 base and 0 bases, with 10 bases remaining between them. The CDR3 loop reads CASSLDSRPSYEQYF. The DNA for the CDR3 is TGTGCCAGCAGCTTAGACTCGCGTCCCTCCTACGAGCAGTACTTC.

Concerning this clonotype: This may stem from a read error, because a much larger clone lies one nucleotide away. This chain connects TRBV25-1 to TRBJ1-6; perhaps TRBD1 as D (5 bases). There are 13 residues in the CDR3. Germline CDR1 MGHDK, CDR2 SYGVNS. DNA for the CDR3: TGTGCCAGCAGCTTAGACGACAGTTCACCCCCCCACTTT. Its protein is CASSLDDSSPPHF.

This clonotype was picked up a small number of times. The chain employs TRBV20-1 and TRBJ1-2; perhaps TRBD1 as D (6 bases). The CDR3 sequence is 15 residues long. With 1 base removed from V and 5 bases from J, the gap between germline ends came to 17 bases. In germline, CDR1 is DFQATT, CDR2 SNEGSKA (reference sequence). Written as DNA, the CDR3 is TGCAGTGCTAGAGTTGGGGGCTCCATTCCTTATGGCTACACCTTC. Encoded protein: CSARVGGSIPYGYTF.

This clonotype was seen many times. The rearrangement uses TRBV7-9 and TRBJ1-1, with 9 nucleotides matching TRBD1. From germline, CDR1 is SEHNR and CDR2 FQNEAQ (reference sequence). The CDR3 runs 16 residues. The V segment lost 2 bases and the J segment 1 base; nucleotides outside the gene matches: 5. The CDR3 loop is CASSLPRTGANTEAFF. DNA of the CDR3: TGTGCCAGCAGCTTACCCCGGACAGGGGCGAACACTGAAGCTTTCTTT.